Included here is one T cell receptor beta chain sequence, with context. TCRdb's copy holds only in-frame clones and misses some; the assay was immunoSEQ multiplex PCR. The repertoire includes approximately 90,000 clones, approximately 80% of them detected once, and approximately 34% sits in the top ten. The entry originates in a study of blood T cell repertoires in COVID-19. This clonotype was obtained from a woman of 80 years or more with active or convalescent COVID-19. Material: peripheral blood.

In DNA form, the CDR3 reads TGTGCCAGCAGCTTCGGACTAGCGGGAGTGCAAGATACGCAGTATTTT. Translating gives CASSFGLAGVQDTQYF. The J gene is TRBJ2-3, the V gene TRBV9; 13 bases line up with TRBD2. The CDR3 has 16 residues. Germline V gene lookup returns CDR1 SGDLS and CDR2 YYNGEE. The J segment lost 5 bases and the V segment lost 4 bases, leaving 7 bases of the junction unmatched.